The 21 T cell receptor beta chains reported below all come from one sample, sequenced in a study of shared clonotypes between healthy human individuals (dated by TCRdb to between 2020 and 2021). The library relied on the immunoSEQ multiplex PCR assay. TCRdb carries this immuneACCESS record with in-frame sequences only. Its versions omit some clonotypes, under half of them owing to an unresolved V gene in the studies checked, with the rest unexplained. In this sample the table shows about 1 million clones, about 74% of which occur a single time. Around 1.5% of the sample goes to the ten largest clones. Sequencing was performed on memory CD4+ T cells sorted from blood. The cell subset or site label here, explained by the study, means: CD45RA-negative fraction. These receptors all come from a man younger than 35 in good health.

This clone was recorded once. The chain recombines TRBV29-1 with TRBJ2-5, with TRBD2 as a possible D gene (5 bases). The CDR3 totals 15 residues. The V gene lost 5 bases and the J gene lost 7 bases, with 23 bases spanning the gap. Germline values: CDR1 SQVTM, CDR2 ANQGSEA. CDR3 in DNA: TGCAGCGTTCAATCGGCCGCACTAGTGGTCGGGACCCAGTACTTC. This translates into CSVQSAALVVGTQYF.

Concerning this clone itself: The sample carries other DNA sequences with the same CDR3. This rearrangement joins TRBV28 to TRBJ1-1; the D gene is possibly TRBD1 (5 bases). V lost 5 bases and J 4 bases, leaving 11 bases between the germline ends. The CDR3 totals 13 residues. The germline V gene has CDR1 MDHEN and CDR2 SYDVKM. CDR3 in amino acids: CASSPQGRTEAFF. For the CDR3, the DNA is TGTGCCAGCAGTCCGCAGGGCCGCACTGAAGCTTTCTTT.

The chain couples TRBV30 to TRBJ2-7; D gene uncertain. From germline, CDR1 is GTSNPN and CDR2 SVGIG (reference sequence). CDR3 size: 14 residues. Deletions cut 2 bases from V and 1 base from J, with 12 bases between. CDR3: CAWSRQPRSYEQYF. In nucleotides, the CDR3 is TGTGCCTGGAGTAGACAACCCCGGTCCTACGAGCAGTACTTC.

The genes are TRBV7-9 and TRBJ2-1, with TRBD2 as a possible D gene (6 bases). The ends were cut back, 5 bases at V and 4 bases at J, with 15 bases in the middle. Per the germline V gene, CDR1 is SEHNR and CDR2 is FQNEAQ (reference sequence). The CDR3 covers 15 residues. The CDR3 protein is CASSNSQGRYNEQFF. CDR3 nucleotides: TGTGCCAGCAGCAATTCCCAAGGGAGGTACAATGAGCAGTTCTTC.

This chain links TRBV9 with TRBJ2-5, with 10 nucleotides matching TRBD2. V dropped 4 bases and J dropped 7; count of bases not matched to a gene: 10. Germline V gene lookup returns CDR1 SGDLS and CDR2 YYNGEE. CDR3 size: 15 residues. CDR3 protein: CASSISGGPGTTQYF. The DNA of the CDR3 is TGTGCCAGCAGCATTAGCGGGGGGCCGGGTACGACCCAGTACTTC.

This chain links TRBV7-6 with TRBJ2-1, with 7 bases aligning to TRBD2. The germline gives CDR1 SGHVS, CDR2 FNYEAQ. The ends lost 5 bases at V and 6 bases at J; junction bases unmatched: 13. The CDR3 extends over 16 amino acids. CDR3 amino acids: CASSPTPAGAINEQFF. CDR3 nucleotides: TGTGCCAGCAGCCCGACTCCGGCGGGAGCCATCAATGAGCAGTTCTTC.

The V gene is TRBV7-2, the J gene TRBJ2-7, with D possibly TRBD1 on 6 matching bases. V lost 1 base and J 4 bases, leaving 14 bases between the germline ends. There are 15 residues in the CDR3. The germline V gene encodes CDR1 SGHTA and CDR2 FQGNSA. The CDR3 is CASSLDWGLRYEQYF. The CDR3 coding sequence is TGTGCCAGCAGCTTAGACTGGGGGCTGAGGTACGAGCAGTACTTC.

This clone was counted between two and nine times. The chain has TRBV5-1 and TRBJ1-1, with 9 nucleotides matching TRBD1. Per germline, CDR1 SGHRS and CDR2 YFSETQ. Losses at the gene ends were 0 bases for V and 4 bases for J; bases not matched to a gene: 10. The CDR3 contains 17 residues. The CDR3 sequence is CASSLAITGGVSTEAFF. The CDR3 nucleotides read TGCGCCAGCAGCTTGGCGATTACAGGGGGCGTGAGCACTGAAGCTTTCTTT.

V usage is TRBV28 and J usage is TRBJ2-3, with TRBD1 as a possible D gene (5 bases). Germline V gene data show CDR1 as MDHEN and CDR2 as SYDVKM. V was shortened by 5 bases and J by 0 bases, with 15 bases between the two germline ends. This CDR3 is 16 amino acids long. CDR3 sequence reads: CASSTPGGASTDTQYF. The CDR3 nucleotides read TGTGCCAGCAGTACCCCTGGTGGGGCTAGCACAGATACGCAGTATTTT.

The V call is TRBV19, the J call TRBJ2-7, with D maybe TRBD1 (6 bases). Looked up from germline, CDR1 is LNHDA and CDR2 is SQIVND (reference sequence). The V gene lost 8 bases and the J gene lost 5 bases, with 16 bases spanning the gap. The CDR3 runs 13 residues. CDR3 nucleotide sequence: TGTGCCAGTGGGGCGGCAGGGGATAACGAGCAGTACTTC. Protein sequence: CASGAAGDNEQYF.

Of note for this clone: Other DNA sequences of this sample code for an identical CDR3. The chain uses TRBV10-2 and TRBJ1-5, with D perhaps TRBD1 (6 bases). The germline V gene encodes CDR1 WSHSY and CDR2 SAAADI. Trimming left V 6 bases short and J 4 bases short, with 10 bases between. The CDR3 is made up of 13 amino acids. CDR3 DNA: TGCGCCAGCAGCGACAGGATTAATCAGCCCCAGCATTTT. Translation gives CASSDRINQPQHF.

This clone occurred a few times. The rearrangement joins TRBV5-6 to TRBJ2-1, with D tentatively TRBD1 (6 bases). The CDR3 has 16 amino acids. Germline CDR1 reads SGHDT; CDR2 reads YYEEEE. Trimming stripped 4 bases from V and 3 bases from J, with 17 bases between. CDR3 sequence (DNA): TGTGCCAGCAGCCAACTGACGCGACAGGACTACAATGAGCAGTTCTTC. Translation: CASSQLTRQDYNEQFF. Together with reference TRBV5-6 and TRBJ2-1, the CDR3 gives the full variable domain: DAGVTQSPTHLIKTRGQQVTLRCSPKSGHDTVSWYQQALGQGPQFIFQYYEEEERQRGNFPDRFSGHQFPNYSSELNVNALLLGDSALYLCASSQLTRQDYNEQFFGPGTRLTVL.

The gene calls are TRBV5-1 and TRBJ2-3, with a tentative D call TRBD2 (6 bases). This CDR3 comprises 16 residues. Germline CDR1 SGHRS, CDR2 YFSETQ. Trimming took 3 bases from V and 2 from J, leaving 16 bases between them. This chain's CDR3 is CASSSAGLSNTDTQYF. The CDR3 DNA follows: TGCGCCAGCAGCTCGGCGGGACTCAGCAACACAGATACGCAGTATTTT.

This clone was recorded a few times. The chain links TRBV7-2 to TRBJ1-2; D is ambiguous. Looked up from germline, CDR1 is SGHTA and CDR2 is FQGNSA. This CDR3 has 12 residues. V gave up 3 bases and J gave up 3 bases, with 5 bases separating them. The CDR3 DNA is TGTGCCAGCAGCTTCTCGGACTATGGCTACACCTTC. Protein: CASSFSDYGYTF.

The V gene is TRBV19, the J gene TRBJ2-5; the D gene is possibly TRBD1 (6 bases). The CDR3 consists of 15 residues. Germline V CDR1 and CDR2: LNHDA, SQIVND (reference sequence). The ends were cut back, 5 bases at V and 3 bases at J, with 16 bases in the middle. The CDR3 spells CASSYSLGGEETQYF. In DNA form, the CDR3 reads TGTGCCAGTAGTTACAGCCTAGGGGGAGAAGAGACCCAGTACTTC.

The sample holds many counts of this clone. The J gene is TRBJ1-1, the V gene TRBV6-4, with 9 bases matching TRBD1. Per germline, CDR1 MRHNA and CDR2 SNTAGT. CDR3 size: 14 residues. J lost 11 bases, V lost 10 bases, and 17 bases had no gene match. The CDR3 spells CATPGWDRVPLAFF. The CDR3 coding sequence is TGTGCCACCCCCGGCTGGGACAGGGTCCCTCTGGCTTTCTTT.

The genes are TRBV28 and TRBJ2-2; 7 positions match TRBD2. Germline assignment: CDR1 MDHEN and CDR2 SYDVKM. Trimming cost V 7 bases and J 1 base; bases outside gene matches: 9. There are 16 residues in the CDR3. The CDR3 loop reads CASIALPSGNTGELFF. CDR3 DNA sequence: TGTGCCAGCATCGCTCTCCCTAGCGGGAACACCGGGGAGCTGTTTTTT.

This chain connects TRBV30 to TRBJ2-7; 12 nucleotides align to TRBD2. Germline V gene lookup returns CDR1 GTSNPN and CDR2 SVGIG (reference sequence). The CDR3 sequence is 15 residues long. V shed 2 bases, J shed 0 bases, and the junction held 2 bases outside the gene matches. The DNA of the CDR3 is TGTGCCTGGAGTTGGACTAGCGGGGCCTCCTACGAGCAGTACTTC. Residues: CAWSWTSGASYEQYF.

Note on this clone: Other DNA sequences within the sample encode an identical CDR3. The chain couples TRBV10-2 to TRBJ2-1; 12 bases are shared with TRBD2. The CDR3 spans 14 residues. J was trimmed by 7 bases and V by 6 bases; bases with no gene match: 4. Germline CDR1 WSHSY, CDR2 SAAADI. The CDR3, as DNA: TGCGCCAGCAGCCCTAGCGGGAGGGGGAATGAGCAGTTCTTC. Translated: CASSPSGRGNEQFF.

The genes are TRBV19 and TRBJ2-1; D might be TRBD1 (6 bases). The CDR3 contains 15 residues. CDR1 LNHDA and CDR2 SQIVND come from the germline V gene (reference sequence). With 8 bases removed from V and 6 bases from J, the gap between germline ends came to 20 bases. CDR3 loop: CASSSYRERINEQFF. The CDR3 DNA is TGTGCCAGTTCATCGTACAGGGAACGAATCAATGAGCAGTTCTTC.

The sample holds one count of this clone. This probably arose from a read error, given a far larger clone one base away. This chain uses TRBV2 with TRBJ2-1; the match to TRBD2 covers 7 bases. Germline V gene data show CDR1 as SNHLY and CDR2 as FYNNEI. With V trimmed by 7 bases and J by 3 bases, 3 bases remained unmatched. This CDR3 is built from 13 residues. The CDR3 bases are TGTGCCAGCACCCGGGACTACTACAATGAGCAGTTCTTC. Translation: CASTRDYYNEQFF.